The 25 T cell receptor beta chains below all came from one sample that was sequenced in a study of blood T cell repertoires in COVID-19. TCRdb's copy holds only in-frame clones and misses some; the assay was immunoSEQ multiplex PCR. Of roughly 110,000 clones listed, roughly 81% are singletons. The sample taken for sequencing was peripheral blood. Source of these receptors: a human donor in a cohort sampled during active COVID-19.

The chain links TRBV30 to TRBJ1-6, with D tentatively TRBD1 (5 bases). Trimming shortened V by 3 bases and J by 4 bases, and 19 bases separated the two germline ends. Per the germline V gene, CDR1 is GTSNPN and CDR2 is SVGIG (reference sequence). This CDR3 has 17 residues. CDR3 sequence: CAWSQPTATRYNSPLHF. Here the CDR3 DNA reads TGTGCCTGGAGCCAACCGACAGCTACCAGATATAATTCACCCCTCCACTTT.

The chain uses TRBV4-3 and TRBJ1-5; D is unclear. The CDR3 is made up of 13 amino acids. V lost 6 bases to trimming and J lost 8 bases, with 14 bases between them. Looked up from germline, CDR1 is LGHNA and CDR2 is YSLEER. The CDR3 sequence: CASSRSFTEPQHF. The CDR3 bases are TGCGCCAGCAGTCGAAGCTTTACGGAGCCCCAGCATTTT.

This sequence joins TRBV3-1 (or the pseudogene TRBV3-2) and TRBJ2-7, with D tentatively TRBD1 (6 bases). With 4 bases removed from V and 3 bases from J, the gap between germline ends came to 10 bases. The CDR3 length is 13 residues. Germline V lookup: CDR1 LGHDT, CDR2 YNNKEL (reference sequence). In nucleotides, the CDR3 is TGTGCCAGCAGCCCCCTGGACAGCTACGAGCAGTACTTC. Its translation: CASSPLDSYEQYF.

The chain is built from TRBV10-3 and TRBJ1-2; maybe TRBD1 (5 bases). This CDR3 has 14 amino acids. Germline V lookup: CDR1 ENHRY, CDR2 SYGVKD. The V end lost 6 bases, the J end lost 2 bases, and 13 bases lay between the germline ends. The CDR3 is CAIRGGEDNYGYTF. The CDR3 nucleotides are TGTGCCATCAGAGGAGGGGAGGACAACTATGGCTACACCTTC.

This chain links TRBV28 with TRBJ1-1, with unresolved D. V gave up 3 bases and J gave up 4 bases, with 6 bases separating them. Germline assignment: CDR1 MDHEN and CDR2 SYDVKM. CDR3 size: 12 residues. The CDR3 sequence is CASSFSLTEAFF. In DNA form, the CDR3 reads TGTGCCAGCAGTTTTTCCCTCACTGAAGCTTTCTTT.

The CDR3 loop reads CASSLARTSGTSYEQYF. The CDR3 DNA is TGTGCCAGCAGCTTAGCCCGGACTAGCGGGACATCCTACGAGCAGTACTTC. This chain uses TRBV11-2 with TRBJ2-7, with 12 bases identical to TRBD2. Trimming took 1 base from V and 1 from J; bases not matched to a gene: 5. The CDR3 length is 17 residues. Germline V lookup: CDR1 SGHAT, CDR2 FQNNGV. Supplemented by reference TRBV11-2 and TRBJ2-7, the full variable domain reads EAGVAQSPRYKIIEKRQSVAFWCNPISGHATLYWYQQILGQGPKLLIQFQNNGVVDDSQLPKDRFSAERLKGVDSTLKIQPAKLEDSAVYLCASSLARTSGTSYEQYFGPGTRLTVT.

The rearrangement links TRBV28 to TRBJ2-7, with TRBD1 identical over 9 bases. CDR1 is MDHEN and CDR2 is SYDVKM in the germline V gene. V was pared by 6 bases and J by 6 bases, with 9 bases of the junction left unmatched. CDR3 length: 14 residues. The CDR3 DNA is TGTGCCAGCAGCGGGACAGGGTTTCCTCGCGAGCAGTACTTC. Translation: CASSGTGFPREQYF.

This clone came up once. The chain recombines TRBV7-2 with TRBJ2-5, with 8 positions matching TRBD2. Trimming removed 1 base from V and 2 bases from J; junction bases left unmatched: 0. The germline gives CDR1 SGHTA, CDR2 FQGNSA. CDR3 size: 14 residues. The CDR3 here is CASSLGGGQETQYF. The CDR3 DNA is TGTGCCAGCAGCTTAGGCGGGGGGCAAGAGACCCAGTACTTC.

This clone was counted only a few times. The rearrangement links TRBV5-5 to TRBJ1-1, with no clear D. Germline V lookup: CDR1 SGHKS, CDR2 YYEKEE (reference sequence). This CDR3 comprises 13 residues. V was pared by 1 base and J by 7 bases, with 11 bases between. CDR3 sequence reads: CASSLIYGVEAFF. The DNA for the CDR3 is TGTGCCAGCAGCTTGATTTATGGAGTTGAAGCTTTCTTT.

J is TRBJ1-5 and V is TRBV13; 7 nucleotides line up with TRBD1. V shed 2 bases and J 0 bases; nucleotides not matched to a gene: 10. CDR3 size: 18 residues. CDR1 is PRHDT and CDR2 is FYEKMQ in the germline V gene (reference sequence). The CDR3 here is CASSLYRGRPNSNQPQHF. Here the CDR3 DNA reads TGTGCCAGCAGCTTATACAGGGGCCGACCGAATAGCAATCAGCCCCAGCATTTT.

The chain joins TRBV5-8 to TRBJ2-1; 7 nucleotides line up with TRBD2. Trimming took 1 base from V and 7 from J; bases not matched to a gene: 5. Germline CDR1 and CDR2: SGHTS and YDEGEE. The CDR3 spans 14 residues. CDR3: CASSLRAGVNEQFF. The CDR3 DNA is TGTGCCAGCAGCTTGCGCGCGGGAGTAAATGAGCAGTTCTTC.

The genes are TRBV7-9 and TRBJ1-2; tentative D call: TRBD1 (6 bases). The CDR3 covers 13 residues. V dropped 5 bases and J dropped 8 bases, with 15 bases sitting between them. Germline CDR1 SEHNR, CDR2 FQNEAQ (reference sequence). CDR3 DNA sequence: TGTGCCAGCAGCGAAGACAGGTCCACGGGCTACACCTTC. Its translation is CASSEDRSTGYTF.

The chain has TRBV12-3 or TRBV12-4 and TRBJ2-1; D call uncertain. The CDR3 totals 11 residues. Trimming cost V 5 bases and J 5 bases, with 4 bases left between them. The CDR3 loop is CASSPHNEQFF. CDR3 bases: TGTGCCAGCAGTCCTCACAATGAGCAGTTCTTC.

The chain recombines TRBV30 with TRBJ2-2; tentatively, D is TRBD1 (5 bases). V was trimmed by 0 bases and J by 7 bases, leaving 9 bases between them. The CDR3 runs to 13 residues. Germline CDR1 is GTSNPN and CDR2 is SVGIG (reference sequence). The CDR3 DNA is TGTGCCTGGAGTGTGCAGGGTATCGGGGAGCTGTTTTTT. Translation gives CAWSVQGIGELFF.

This chain links TRBV25-1 with TRBJ1-2, with D perhaps matching TRBD1 (6 bases). V lost 2 bases and J 3 bases, leaving 16 bases between the germline ends. Germline CDR1 reads MGHDK; CDR2 reads SYGVNS. The length of the CDR3 is 16 residues. CDR3: CASSEPGGIKDYGYTF. Here the CDR3 DNA reads TGTGCCAGCAGTGAACCGGGGGGCATAAAGGACTATGGCTACACCTTC.

V gene TRBV7-8 combines with J gene TRBJ2-1; 10 nucleotides match TRBD2. The J segment lost 3 bases and the V segment lost 5 bases, leaving 16 bases of the junction unmatched. Germline CDR1 is SGHVS and CDR2 is FQNEAQ. The CDR3 extends over 19 amino acids. CDR3: CASSPLVGVAGGLYNEQFF. The CDR3 coding sequence is TGTGCCAGCAGCCCACTCGTGGGAGTAGCGGGGGGCCTCTACAATGAGCAGTTCTTC.

The CDR3 protein is CASSETYGANVLTF. Written as DNA, the CDR3 is TGTGCCAGCAGTGAAACATATGGGGCCAACGTCCTGACTTTC. The rearrangement links TRBV6-4 to TRBJ2-6; D is uncertain. The germline CDR1 and CDR2 sequences are MRHNA and SNTAGT. The CDR3 contains 14 residues. V was shortened by 3 bases and J by 3 bases, with 6 bases between the two germline ends.

The chain is built from TRBV6-6 and TRBJ1-4; no reliable D call. Germline V gene data show CDR1 as MNHNY and CDR2 as SVGAGI (reference sequence). The CDR3 length is 13 residues. V gave up 8 bases and J gave up 4 bases, with 11 bases separating them. The CDR3 here is CASRGGDNEKLFF. In DNA, the CDR3 is TGTGCCAGCCGTGGCGGGGATAATGAAAAACTGTTTTTT.

The rearrangement uses TRBV21-1 and TRBJ1-4; TRBD1 is the table's D call, not checked against the DNA. TRBV21-1 is an annotated pseudogene. The CDR3 length is 16 residues. The CDR3 here is CASSAGTVATNEKLFF. The CDR3 DNA follows: TGTGCCAGCAGCGCCGGGACAGTGGCAACTAATGAAAAACTGTTTTTT.

The chain employs TRBV4-3 and TRBJ2-1; 14 bases align to TRBD2. Germline values: CDR1 LGHNA, CDR2 YSLEER. After removal of 4 bases from V and 0 bases from J, the junction contained 5 bases not matched to a gene. This CDR3 comprises 18 residues. CDR3 protein: CASSLGTSGGSSYNEQFF. CDR3 nucleotide sequence: TGCGCCAGCAGCCTGGGGACTAGCGGGGGAAGCTCCTACAATGAGCAGTTCTTC.

The chain has TRBV7-3 and TRBJ2-1; 7 bases agree with TRBD2. The J segment lost 10 bases and the V segment lost 8 bases, leaving 14 bases of the junction unmatched. Germline lookup yields CDR1 SGHTA and CDR2 FQGTGA. This CDR3 has 14 amino acids. This chain's CDR3 is CASGSVREMEEQFF. CDR3 DNA sequence: TGTGCCAGCGGCTCTGTGCGGGAGATGGAGGAGCAGTTCTTC.

The chain is built from TRBV5-1 and TRBJ2-7; no firm D call. This CDR3 region has 15 residues. Germline-derived CDR1 and CDR2 are SGHRS and YFSETQ. Trimming shortened V by 2 bases and J by 0 bases, and 12 bases separated the two germline ends. Written as DNA, the CDR3 is TGCGCCAGCAGCTTACAAGGCGACATCTCCTACGAGCAGTACTTC. As protein: CASSLQGDISYEQYF. Using reference TRBV5-1 and TRBJ2-7 for the parts outside the CDR3, the full variable domain is KAGVTQTPRYLIKTRGQQVTLSCSPISGHRSVSWYQQTPGQGLQFLFEYFSETQRNKGNFPGRFSGRQFSNSRSEMNVSTLELGDSALYLCASSLQGDISYEQYFGPGTRLTVT.

The rearrangement uses TRBV7-3 and TRBJ1-2; D is possibly TRBD1 (5 bases). This CDR3 is 12 amino acids long. The V gene's germline CDR1 is SGHTA and CDR2 FQGTGA. The V end was cut by 4 bases, the J end by 7 bases, with 10 bases between. In DNA form, the CDR3 reads TGTGCCAGCAGCTCCGGGACTTTTGGCTACACCTTC. Residues: CASSSGTFGYTF. The variable domain in full, with the rest retrieved from reference TRBV7-3 and TRBJ1-2, is GAGVSQTPSNKVTEKGKYVELRCDPISGHTALYWYRQSLGQGPEFLIYFQGTGAADDSGLPNDRFFAVRPEGSVSTLKIQRTERGDSAVYLCASSSGTFGYTFGSGTRLTVV.

The chain recombines TRBV2 with TRBJ1-1; TRBD1 might be the D (6 bases). From germline, CDR1 is SNHLY and CDR2 FYNNEI. V lost 6 bases, J lost 0 bases, and 17 bases lay in between. The CDR3 sequence is 16 residues long. The chain's CDR3 is CASSPQWGQMNTEAFF. The CDR3 DNA reads as TGTGCCAGCAGCCCACAATGGGGGCAGATGAACACTGAAGCTTTCTTT.

The genes are TRBV6-5 and TRBJ1-4, with D possibly being TRBD1 (6 bases). Germline V gives CDR1 MNHEY, CDR2 SVGAGI. Trimming left V 6 bases short and J 0 bases short, with 11 bases between. CDR3 length equals 15 residues. The chain's CDR3 is CASSRDRSTNEKLFF. CDR3 nucleotides: TGTGCCAGCAGCAGAGACAGGTCAACTAATGAAAAACTGTTTTTT.